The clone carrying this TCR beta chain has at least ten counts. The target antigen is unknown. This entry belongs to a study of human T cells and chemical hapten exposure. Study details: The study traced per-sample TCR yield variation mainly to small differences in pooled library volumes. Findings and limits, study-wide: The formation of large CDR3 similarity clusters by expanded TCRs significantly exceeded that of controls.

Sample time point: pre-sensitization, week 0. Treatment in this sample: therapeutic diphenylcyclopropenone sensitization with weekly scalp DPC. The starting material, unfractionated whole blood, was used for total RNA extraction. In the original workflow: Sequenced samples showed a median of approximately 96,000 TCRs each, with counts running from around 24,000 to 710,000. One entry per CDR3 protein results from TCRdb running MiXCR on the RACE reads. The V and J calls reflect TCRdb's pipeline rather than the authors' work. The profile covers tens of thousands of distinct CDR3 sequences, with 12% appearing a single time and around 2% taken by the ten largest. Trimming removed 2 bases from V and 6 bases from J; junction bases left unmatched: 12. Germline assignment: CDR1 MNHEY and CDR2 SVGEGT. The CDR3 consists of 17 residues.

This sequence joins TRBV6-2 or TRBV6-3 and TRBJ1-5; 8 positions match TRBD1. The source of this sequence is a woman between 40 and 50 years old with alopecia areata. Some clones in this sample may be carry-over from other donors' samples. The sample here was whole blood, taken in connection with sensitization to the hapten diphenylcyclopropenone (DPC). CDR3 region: CASSYARGGQGGQPQHF. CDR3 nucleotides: TGTGCCAGCAGTTACGCCCGCGGCGGACAGGGCGGTCAGCCCCAGCATTTT.